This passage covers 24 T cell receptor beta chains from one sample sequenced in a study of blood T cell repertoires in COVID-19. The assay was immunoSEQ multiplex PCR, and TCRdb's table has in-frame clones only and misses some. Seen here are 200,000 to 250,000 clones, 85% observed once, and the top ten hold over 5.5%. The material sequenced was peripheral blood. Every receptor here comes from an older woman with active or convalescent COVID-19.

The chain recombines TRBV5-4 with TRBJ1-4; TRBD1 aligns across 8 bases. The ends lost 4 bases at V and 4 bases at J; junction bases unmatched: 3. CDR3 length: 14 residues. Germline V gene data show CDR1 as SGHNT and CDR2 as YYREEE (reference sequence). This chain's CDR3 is CASSKDRVNEKLFF. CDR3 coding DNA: TGTGCCAGCAGCAAGGACAGGGTTAATGAAAAACTGTTTTTT.

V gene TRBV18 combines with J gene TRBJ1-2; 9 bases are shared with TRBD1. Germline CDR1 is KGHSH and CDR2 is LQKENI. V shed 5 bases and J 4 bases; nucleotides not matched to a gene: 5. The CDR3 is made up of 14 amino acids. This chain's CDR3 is CASSSDRGAYGYTF. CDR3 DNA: TGTGCCAGCTCATCCGACAGGGGGGCCTATGGCTACACCTTC. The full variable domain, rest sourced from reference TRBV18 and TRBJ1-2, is NAGVMQNPRHLVRRRGQEARLRCSPMKGHSHVYWYRQLPEEGLKFMVYLQKENIIDESGMPKERFSAEFPKEGPSILRIQQVVRGDSAAYFCASSSDRGAYGYTFGSGTRLTVV.

CDR3 bases: TGTGCCAGCAGTTTGGGCCTGCGCTACGAGCAGTACGTC. Translation: CASSLGLRYEQYV. The V and J genes are TRBV7-8 and TRBJ2-7, with D hard to call. The CDR3 is 13 residues long. Trimming removed 6 bases from V and 3 bases from J, with 12 bases in between. CDR1 SGHVS and CDR2 FQNEAQ come from the germline V gene.

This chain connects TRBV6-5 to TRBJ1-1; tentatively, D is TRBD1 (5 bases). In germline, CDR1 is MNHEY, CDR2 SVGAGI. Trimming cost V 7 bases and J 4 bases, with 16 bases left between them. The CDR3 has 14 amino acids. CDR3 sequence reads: CASTLGGFGTEAFF. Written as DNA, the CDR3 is TGTGCCAGCACCTTGGGGGGTTTTGGCACTGAAGCTTTCTTT.

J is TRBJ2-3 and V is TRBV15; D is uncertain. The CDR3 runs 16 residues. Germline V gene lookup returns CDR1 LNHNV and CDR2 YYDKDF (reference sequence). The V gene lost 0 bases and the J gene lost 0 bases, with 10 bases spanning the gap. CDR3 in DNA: TGTGCCACCAGCAGAGATAGCAGCCCTAGCACAGATACGCAGTATTTT. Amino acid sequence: CATSRDSSPSTDTQYF.

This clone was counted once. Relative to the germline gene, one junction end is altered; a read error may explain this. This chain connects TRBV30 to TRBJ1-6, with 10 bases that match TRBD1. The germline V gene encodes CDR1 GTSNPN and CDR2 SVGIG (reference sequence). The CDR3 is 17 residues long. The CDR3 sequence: CAWRTGGAGGDNLPLHF. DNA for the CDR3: TGTGCCTGGAGGACAGGGGGCGCCGGGGGAGATAATTTACCCCTCCACTTT.

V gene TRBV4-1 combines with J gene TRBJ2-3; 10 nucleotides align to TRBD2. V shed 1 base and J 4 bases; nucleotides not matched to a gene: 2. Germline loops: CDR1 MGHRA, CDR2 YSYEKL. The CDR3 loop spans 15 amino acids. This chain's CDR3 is CASSQGAGGPDTQYF. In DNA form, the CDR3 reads TGCGCCAGCAGCCAAGGAGCGGGGGGGCCAGATACGCAGTATTTT.

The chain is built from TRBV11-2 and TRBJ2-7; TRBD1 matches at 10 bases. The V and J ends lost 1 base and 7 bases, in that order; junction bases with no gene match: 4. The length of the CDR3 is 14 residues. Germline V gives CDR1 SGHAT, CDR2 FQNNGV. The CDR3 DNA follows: TGTGCCAGCAGCTTAGGGGACAGGGGCGGGGAGCAGTACGTC. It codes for CASSLGDRGGEQYV.

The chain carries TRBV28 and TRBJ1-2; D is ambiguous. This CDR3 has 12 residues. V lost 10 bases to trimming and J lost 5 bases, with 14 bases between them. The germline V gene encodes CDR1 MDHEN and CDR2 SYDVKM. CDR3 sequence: CAIRAASYGYTF. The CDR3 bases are TGTGCCATCCGAGCGGCGTCGTATGGCTACACCTTC.

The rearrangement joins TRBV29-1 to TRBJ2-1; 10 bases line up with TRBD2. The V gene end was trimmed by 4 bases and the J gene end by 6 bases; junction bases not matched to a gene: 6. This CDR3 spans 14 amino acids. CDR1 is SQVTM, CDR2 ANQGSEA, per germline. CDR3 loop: CSVVASGRVNEQFF. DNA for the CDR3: TGCAGCGTTGTGGCCAGCGGGAGGGTCAATGAGCAGTTCTTC.

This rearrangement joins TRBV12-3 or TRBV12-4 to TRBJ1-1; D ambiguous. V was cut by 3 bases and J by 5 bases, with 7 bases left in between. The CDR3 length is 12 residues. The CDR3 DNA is TGTGCCAGCAGTTTGTACCGGACTGAAGCTTTCTTT. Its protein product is CASSLYRTEAFF.

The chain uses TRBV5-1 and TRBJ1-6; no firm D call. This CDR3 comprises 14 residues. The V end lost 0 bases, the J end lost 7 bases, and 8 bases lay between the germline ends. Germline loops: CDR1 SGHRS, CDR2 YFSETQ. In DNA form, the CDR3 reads TGCGCCAGCAGCTTGGACAGCTTGAATTCACCCCTCCACTTT. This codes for CASSLDSLNSPLHF.

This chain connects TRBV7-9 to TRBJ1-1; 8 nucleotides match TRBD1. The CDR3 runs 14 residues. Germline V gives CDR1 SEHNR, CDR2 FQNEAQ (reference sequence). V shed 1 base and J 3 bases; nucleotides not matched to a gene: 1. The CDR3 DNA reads TGTGCCAGCAGCTTAGGACAGGGGCACACTGAAGCTTTCTTT. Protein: CASSLGQGHTEAFF.

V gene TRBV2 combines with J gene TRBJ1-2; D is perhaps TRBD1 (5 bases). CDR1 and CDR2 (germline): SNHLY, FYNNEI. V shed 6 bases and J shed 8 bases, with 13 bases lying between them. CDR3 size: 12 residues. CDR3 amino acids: CASRGDGKGYTF. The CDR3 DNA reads TGTGCCAGCAGAGGGGATGGGAAGGGCTACACCTTC.

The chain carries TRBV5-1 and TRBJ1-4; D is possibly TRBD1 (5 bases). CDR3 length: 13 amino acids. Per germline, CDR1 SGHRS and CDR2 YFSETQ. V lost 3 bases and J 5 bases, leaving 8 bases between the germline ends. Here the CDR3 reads CASSSGVNEKLFF. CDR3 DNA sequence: TGCGCCAGCAGCTCGGGGGTAAATGAAAAACTGTTTTTT.

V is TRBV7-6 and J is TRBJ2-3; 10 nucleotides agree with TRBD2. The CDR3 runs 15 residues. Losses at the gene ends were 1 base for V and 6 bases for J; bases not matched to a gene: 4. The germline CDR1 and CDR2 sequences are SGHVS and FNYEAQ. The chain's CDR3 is CASSLGRSGGDTQYF. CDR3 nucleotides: TGTGCCAGCAGCTTAGGGCGTAGCGGGGGGGATACGCAGTATTTT.

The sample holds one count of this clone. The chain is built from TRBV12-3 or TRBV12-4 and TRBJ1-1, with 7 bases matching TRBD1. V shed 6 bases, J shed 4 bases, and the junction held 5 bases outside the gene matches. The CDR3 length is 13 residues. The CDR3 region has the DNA TGTGCCAGCAGCCGGACAGGCTCCACTGAAGCTTTCTTT. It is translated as CASSRTGSTEAFF.

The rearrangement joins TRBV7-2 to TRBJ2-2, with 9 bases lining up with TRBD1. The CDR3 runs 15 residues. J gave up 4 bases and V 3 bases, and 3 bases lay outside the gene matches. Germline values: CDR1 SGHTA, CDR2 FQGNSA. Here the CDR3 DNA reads TGTGCCAGCAGCTTTAGGACAGGGGTCACCGGGGAGCTGTTTTTT. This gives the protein CASSFRTGVTGELFF.

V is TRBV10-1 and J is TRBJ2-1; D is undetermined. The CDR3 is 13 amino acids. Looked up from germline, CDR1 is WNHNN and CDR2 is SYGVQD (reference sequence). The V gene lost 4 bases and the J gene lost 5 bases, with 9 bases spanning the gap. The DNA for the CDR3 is TGCGCCAGCAGTGCGTCGAGGAACAATGAGCAGTTCTTC. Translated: CASSASRNNEQFF.

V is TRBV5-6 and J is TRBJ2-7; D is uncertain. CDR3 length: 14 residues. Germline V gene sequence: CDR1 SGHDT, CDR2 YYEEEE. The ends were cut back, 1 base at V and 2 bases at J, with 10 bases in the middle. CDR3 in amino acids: CASSLYTVAYEQYV. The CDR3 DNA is TGTGCCAGCAGCTTGTATACAGTCGCCTACGAGCAGTACGTC.

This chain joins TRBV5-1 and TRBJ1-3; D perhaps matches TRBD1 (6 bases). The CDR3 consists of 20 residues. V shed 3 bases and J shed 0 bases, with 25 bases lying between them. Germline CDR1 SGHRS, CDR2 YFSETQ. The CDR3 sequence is CASSSSDSGVTLTSGNTIYF. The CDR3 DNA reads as TGCGCCAGCAGCTCGTCGGACAGTGGAGTTACGCTGACCTCTGGAAACACCATATATTTT.

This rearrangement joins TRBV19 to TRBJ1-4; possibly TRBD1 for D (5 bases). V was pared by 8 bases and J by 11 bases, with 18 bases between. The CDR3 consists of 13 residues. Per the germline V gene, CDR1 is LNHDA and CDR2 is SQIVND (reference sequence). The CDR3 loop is CASFGAGPMKLFF. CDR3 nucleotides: TGTGCCAGTTTTGGCGCAGGGCCCATGAAACTGTTTTTT.

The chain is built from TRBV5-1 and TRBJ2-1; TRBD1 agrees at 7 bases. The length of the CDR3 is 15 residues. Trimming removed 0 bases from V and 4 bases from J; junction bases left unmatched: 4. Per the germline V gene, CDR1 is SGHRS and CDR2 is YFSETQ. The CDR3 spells CASSLVPDRYNEQFF. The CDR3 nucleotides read TGCGCCAGCAGCTTGGTCCCGGACAGGTACAATGAGCAGTTCTTC.

CDR3 sequence: CASRGQDSYEQYF. The CDR3 bases are TGTGCCAGCAGGGGACAGGACTCCTACGAGCAGTACTTC. This chain uses TRBV11-2 with TRBJ2-7; 8 nucleotides align to TRBD1. The CDR3 runs 13 residues. Germline assignment: CDR1 SGHAT and CDR2 FQNNGV. Trimming at V came to 6 bases and at J to 0 bases, leaving 1 base not matched to a gene.